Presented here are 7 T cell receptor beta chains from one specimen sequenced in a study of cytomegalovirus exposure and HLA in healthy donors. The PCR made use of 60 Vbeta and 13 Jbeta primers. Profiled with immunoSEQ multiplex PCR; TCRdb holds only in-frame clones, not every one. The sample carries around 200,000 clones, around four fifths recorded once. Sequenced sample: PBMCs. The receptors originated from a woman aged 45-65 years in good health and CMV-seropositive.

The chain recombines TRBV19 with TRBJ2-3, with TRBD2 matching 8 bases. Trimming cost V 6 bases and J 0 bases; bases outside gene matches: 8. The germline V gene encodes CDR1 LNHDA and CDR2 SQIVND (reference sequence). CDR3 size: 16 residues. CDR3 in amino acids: CASRGLGRFSTDTQYF. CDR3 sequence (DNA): TGTGCCAGTAGGGGACTAGGTCGGTTTAGCACAGATACGCAGTATTTT.

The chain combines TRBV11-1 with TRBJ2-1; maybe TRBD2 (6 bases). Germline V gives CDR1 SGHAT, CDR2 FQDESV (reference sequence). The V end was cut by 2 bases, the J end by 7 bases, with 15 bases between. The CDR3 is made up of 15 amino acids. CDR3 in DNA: TGTGCCAGCAGCTTACTAGCGCTCACAAAGAATGAGCAGTTCTTC. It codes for CASSLLALTKNEQFF.

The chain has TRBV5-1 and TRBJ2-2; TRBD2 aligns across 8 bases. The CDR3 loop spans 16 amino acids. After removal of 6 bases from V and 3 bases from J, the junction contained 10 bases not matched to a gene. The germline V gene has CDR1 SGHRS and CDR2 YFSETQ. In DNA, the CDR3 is TGCGCCAGCACGAGAGTGCGGGGGGCCGACACCGGGGAGCTGTTTTTT. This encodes CASTRVRGADTGELFF.

This chain's CDR3 is CASRRGQGGTEAFF. The CDR3 region has the DNA TGTGCCAGCAGGAGGGGACAGGGGGGTACTGAAGCTTTCTTT. The V gene is TRBV25-1, the J gene TRBJ1-1; 11 bases line up with TRBD1. This CDR3 region has 14 residues. Germline V gene data show CDR1 as MGHDK and CDR2 as SYGVNS. The junction had 5 bases not matched to a gene; V was cut back by 6 bases and J by 5 bases.

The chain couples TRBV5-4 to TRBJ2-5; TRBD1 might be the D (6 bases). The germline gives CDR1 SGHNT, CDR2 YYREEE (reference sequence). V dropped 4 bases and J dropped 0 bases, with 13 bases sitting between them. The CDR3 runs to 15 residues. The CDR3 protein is CASSMPQGNQETQYF. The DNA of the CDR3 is TGTGCCAGCAGCATGCCACAGGGAAACCAAGAGACCCAGTACTTC.

CDR3 nucleotides: TGTGCCTGGAGTCGGGGGGCCCCTACCTATGGCTACACCTTC. Its protein product is CAWSRGAPTYGYTF. The chain uses TRBV30 and TRBJ1-2; the D gene is possibly TRBD1 (6 bases). This CDR3 has 14 amino acids. The V end was cut by 2 bases, the J end by 4 bases, with 14 bases between. CDR1 and CDR2 (germline): GTSNPN, SVGIG (reference sequence). The variable domain in full, with the rest retrieved from reference TRBV30 and TRBJ1-2, is SQTIHQWPATLVQPVGSPLSLECTVEGTSNPNLYWYRQAAGRGLQLLFYSVGIGQISSEVPQNLSASRPQDRQFILSSKKLLLSDSGFYLCAWSRGAPTYGYTFGSGTRLTVV.

CDR3: CASTRAGPLHF. CDR3 nucleotide sequence: TGTGCCAGCACGCGTGCAGGACCCCTCCACTTT. This chain joins TRBV6-5 and TRBJ1-6; D unclear. The V gene's germline CDR1 is MNHEY and CDR2 SVGAGI. Deletions cut 7 bases from V and 12 bases from J, with 10 bases between. CDR3 size: 11 residues.